The rows below give T cell receptor beta chains drawn from one sample of a study of early T cells in non-severe SARS-CoV-2 infection. TCRdb reprocessed the 5' RACE reads via MiXCR and lists one record per CDR3 protein. Altogether tens of thousands of distinct CDR3 sequences are present, roughly 11% being singletons, with the ten largest covering roughly 10%. Sequenced material: whole blood. All receptors come from an adult who was a healthcare worker with PCR-confirmed SARS-CoV-2 infection or an uninfected control (not recorded which). Both conserved end residues are part of each CDR3. The size entry is marked missing in some rows and otherwise reads once, few, many or a size class.

clone size | V gene | CDR3 protein
many | TRBV7-2 | CASSSPFGDRAADTQYF
- | TRBV5-1 | CASSSRETGELFF
few | TRBV29-1 | CSVERDRVTEAFF
few | TRBV29-1 | CSVQVVNNEQFF
few | TRBV11-2 | CASSVTSGVYYEQYF
many | TRBV10-2 | CASSGYTGTRVSQDTQYF
- | TRBV11-2 | CASSPMTSGMAETQYF
few | TRBV20-1 | CSAQRTSGGAETQYF
many | TRBV5-1 | CASSLAPGGDEQYF
- | TRBV20-1 | CSAHRGSGRGDEQYF
few | TRBV20-1 | CSARDWGLAGGNEQFF
few | TRBV19 | CASRREGTANQPQHF
- | TRBV9 | CASSGQGFADTQYF
few | TRBV7-2 | CASSLGAGSGNTGELFF
many | TRBV18 | CASSPLVPGQGSPLHF
many | TRBV11-2 | CASSLDRGQPEQFF
many | TRBV24-1 | CATSDAGTGTNQPQHF
many | TRBV7-9 | CASSLGQGVPGNTIYF
many | TRBV3-1 | CASSSRQGSPLHF
- | TRBV12-3/TRBV12-4 | CASSNQGDTKNIQYF
- | TRBV28 | CASSYRESNSPLHF
- | TRBV10-3 | CAIRRDSTNTEAFF
many | TRBV24-1 | CATSEGTSRRNEQFF
- | TRBV11-2 | CASSLRGLAGGGKDNEQFF
few | TRBV3-1 | CASTGASGNTEAFF
many | TRBV20-1 | CSARSYGELFF
medium-sized | TRBV28 | CASSGTGGQPQHF
- | TRBV10-3 | CAVHNGNYGYTF